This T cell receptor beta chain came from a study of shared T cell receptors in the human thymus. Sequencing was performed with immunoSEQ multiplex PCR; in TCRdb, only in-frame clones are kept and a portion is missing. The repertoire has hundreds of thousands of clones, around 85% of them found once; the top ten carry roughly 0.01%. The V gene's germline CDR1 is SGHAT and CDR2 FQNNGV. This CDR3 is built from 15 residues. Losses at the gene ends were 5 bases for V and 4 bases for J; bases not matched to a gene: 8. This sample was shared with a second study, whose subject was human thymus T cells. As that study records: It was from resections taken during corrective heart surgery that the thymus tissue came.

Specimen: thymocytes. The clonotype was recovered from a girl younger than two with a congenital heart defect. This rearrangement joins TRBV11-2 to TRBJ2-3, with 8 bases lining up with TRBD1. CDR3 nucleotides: TGTGCCAGCAGCAAGCGGACAGGGCTCCCAGATACGCAGTATTTT. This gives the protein CASSKRTGLPDTQYF.